This T cell receptor beta chain emerged from a study of beta chain features in type 1 diabetes. Study details: Patients looked much like healthy donors when it came to age, gender and cell yields.

Note on this clone: Antigen unknown.

Expressed TCRB transcripts were sequenced, since all the RNA that had been isolated was reverse transcribed. Average reads for naive, central memory and regulatory T cell samples were roughly 3.5 million. The assay was immunoSEQ multiplex PCR, and TCRdb's table has in-frame clones only and misses some. The table lists more than 95,000 clones, around a sixth of them singletons. Notes on the study in general: A greater similarity of naive, central memory and Treg TCRB repertoires was seen among patients than among healthy donors. Moderately but significantly shorter TCRB CDR3s were found in Type 1 diabetes patients in all four CD4+ subsets.

Sort purity for all populations was recorded as exceeding 98%. The receptor was isolated from a man aged 18-30 years with type 1 diabetes. Sequencing was done on a sample of central memory CD4+ T cells from blood.

CDR3 bases: TGTGCCAGCAGTGAACGAGAGGGTAATGAGCAGTTCTTC. It codes for CASSEREGNEQFF. The chain couples TRBV6-1 to TRBJ2-1, with D perhaps TRBD2 (5 bases). V was trimmed by 2 bases and J by 7 bases, leaving 9 bases between them. This CDR3 spans 13 amino acids. Germline CDR1 and CDR2: MNHNS and SASEGT.